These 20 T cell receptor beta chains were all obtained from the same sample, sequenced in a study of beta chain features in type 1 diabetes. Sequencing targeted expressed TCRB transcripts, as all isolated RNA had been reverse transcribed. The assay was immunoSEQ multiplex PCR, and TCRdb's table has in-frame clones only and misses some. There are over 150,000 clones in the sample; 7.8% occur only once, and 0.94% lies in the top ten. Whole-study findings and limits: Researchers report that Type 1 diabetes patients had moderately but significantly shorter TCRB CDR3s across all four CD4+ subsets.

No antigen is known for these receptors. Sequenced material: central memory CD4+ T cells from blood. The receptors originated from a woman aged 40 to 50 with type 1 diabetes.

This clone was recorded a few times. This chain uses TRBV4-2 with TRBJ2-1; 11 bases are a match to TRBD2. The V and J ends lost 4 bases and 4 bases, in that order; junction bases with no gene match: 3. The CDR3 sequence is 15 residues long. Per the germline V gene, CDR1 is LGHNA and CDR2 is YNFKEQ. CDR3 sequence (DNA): TGTGCCAGCAGCCTAGCGGGGGGGGCATACAATGAGCAGTTCTTC. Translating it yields CASSLAGGAYNEQFF.

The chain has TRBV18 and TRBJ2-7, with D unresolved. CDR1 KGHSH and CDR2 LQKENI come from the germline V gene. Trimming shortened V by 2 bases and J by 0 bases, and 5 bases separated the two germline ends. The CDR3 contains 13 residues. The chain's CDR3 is CASSPKSSYEQYF. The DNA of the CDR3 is TGTGCCAGCTCACCAAAGAGCTCCTACGAGCAGTACTTC. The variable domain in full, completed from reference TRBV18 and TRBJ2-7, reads NAGVMQNPRHLVRRRGQEARLRCSPMKGHSHVYWYRQLPEEGLKFMVYLQKENIIDESGMPKERFSAEFPKEGPSILRIQQVVRGDSAAYFCASSPKSSYEQYFGPGTRLTVT.

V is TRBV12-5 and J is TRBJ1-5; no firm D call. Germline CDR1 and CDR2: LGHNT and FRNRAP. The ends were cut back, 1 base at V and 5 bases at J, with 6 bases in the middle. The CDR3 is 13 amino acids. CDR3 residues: CASGLGQDQPQHF. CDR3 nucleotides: TGTGCTAGTGGTTTGGGGCAGGATCAGCCCCAGCATTTT.

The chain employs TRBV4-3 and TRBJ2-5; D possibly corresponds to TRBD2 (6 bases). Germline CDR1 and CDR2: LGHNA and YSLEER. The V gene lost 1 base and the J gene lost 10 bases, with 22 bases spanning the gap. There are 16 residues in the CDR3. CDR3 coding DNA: TGCGCCAGCAGCCAAGGGCGAGGAGGGCCGGCGAGAGACCAGTACTTC. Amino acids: CASSQGRGGPARDQYF.

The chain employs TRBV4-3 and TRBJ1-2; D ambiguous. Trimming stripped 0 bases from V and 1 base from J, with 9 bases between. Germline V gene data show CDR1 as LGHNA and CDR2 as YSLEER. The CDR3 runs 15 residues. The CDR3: CASSQDGQINYGYTF. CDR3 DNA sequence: TGCGCCAGCAGCCAAGATGGGCAGATTAACTATGGCTACACCTTC.

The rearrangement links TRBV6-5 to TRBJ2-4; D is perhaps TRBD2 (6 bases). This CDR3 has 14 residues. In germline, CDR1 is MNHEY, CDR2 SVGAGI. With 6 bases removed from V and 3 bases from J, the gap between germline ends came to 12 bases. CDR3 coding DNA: TGTGCCAGCAGGGGGGGACGTGGCAAAAACATTCAGTACTTC. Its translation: CASRGGRGKNIQYF.

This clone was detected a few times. CDR3 bases: TGCGCCAGCAGCCCGGAAAGGACAGGGCCTGGGGAGCTGTTTTTT. Amino acids: CASSPERTGPGELFF. This rearrangement joins TRBV5-1 to TRBJ2-2; 8 positions match TRBD1. This CDR3 spans 15 amino acids. The junction had 10 bases not matched to a gene; V was cut back by 4 bases and J by 8 bases. Germline CDR1 is SGHRS and CDR2 is YFSETQ.

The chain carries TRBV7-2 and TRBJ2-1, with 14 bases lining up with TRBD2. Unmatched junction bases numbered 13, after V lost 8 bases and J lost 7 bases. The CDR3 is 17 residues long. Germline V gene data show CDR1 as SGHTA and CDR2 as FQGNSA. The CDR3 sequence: CASQTDTGTSGRNEQFF. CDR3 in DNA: TGTGCCAGCCAGACCGATACCGGGACTAGCGGGAGAAATGAGCAGTTCTTC.

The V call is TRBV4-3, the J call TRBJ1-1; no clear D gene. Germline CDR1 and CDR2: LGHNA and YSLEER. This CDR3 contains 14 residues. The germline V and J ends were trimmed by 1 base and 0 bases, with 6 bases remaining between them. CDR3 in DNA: TGCGCCAGCAGCCAAGTTCCGTTGAACACTGAAGCTTTCTTT. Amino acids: CASSQVPLNTEAFF.

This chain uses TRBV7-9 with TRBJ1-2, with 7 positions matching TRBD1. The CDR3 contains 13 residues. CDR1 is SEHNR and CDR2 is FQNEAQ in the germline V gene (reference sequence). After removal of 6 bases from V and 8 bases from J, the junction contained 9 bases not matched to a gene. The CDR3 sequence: CASRFTGVGGYTF. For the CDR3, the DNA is TGTGCCAGCAGATTCACAGGGGTCGGCGGCTACACCTTC.

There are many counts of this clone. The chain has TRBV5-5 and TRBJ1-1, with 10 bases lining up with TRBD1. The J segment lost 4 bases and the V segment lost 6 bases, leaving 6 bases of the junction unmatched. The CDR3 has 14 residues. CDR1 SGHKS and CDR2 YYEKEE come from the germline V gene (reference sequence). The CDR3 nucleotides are TGTGCCAGCATCCTAGGACAGGGGGGCACTGAAGCTTTCTTT. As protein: CASILGQGGTEAFF.

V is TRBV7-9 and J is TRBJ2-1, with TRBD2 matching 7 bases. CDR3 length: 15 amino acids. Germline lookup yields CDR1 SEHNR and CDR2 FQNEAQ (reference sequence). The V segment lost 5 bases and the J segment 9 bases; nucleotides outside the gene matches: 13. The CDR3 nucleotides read TGTGCCAGCAGCCCGAGTCAAGGACTAGAGGGTGAGCAGTTCTTC. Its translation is CASSPSQGLEGEQFF. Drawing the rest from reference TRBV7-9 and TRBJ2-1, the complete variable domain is DTGVSQNPRHKITKRGQNVTFRCDPISEHNRLYWYRQTLGQGPEFLTYFQNEAQLEKSRLLSDRFSAERPKGSFSTLEIQRTEQGDSAMYLCASSPSQGLEGEQFFGPGTRLTVL.

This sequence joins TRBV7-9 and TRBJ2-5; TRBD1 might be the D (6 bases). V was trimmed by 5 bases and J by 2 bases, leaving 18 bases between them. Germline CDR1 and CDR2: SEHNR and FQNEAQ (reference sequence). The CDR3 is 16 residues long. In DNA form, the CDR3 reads TGTGCCAGCAGCATCCGGGTGGGTAGGGGGCAAGAGACCCAGTACTTC. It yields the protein CASSIRVGRGQETQYF.

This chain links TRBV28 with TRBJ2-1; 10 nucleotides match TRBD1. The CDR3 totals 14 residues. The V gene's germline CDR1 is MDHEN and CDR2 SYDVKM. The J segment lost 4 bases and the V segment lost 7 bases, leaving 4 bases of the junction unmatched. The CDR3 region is CASTTGQGYNEQFF. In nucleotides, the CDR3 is TGTGCCAGCACAACGGGACAGGGGTACAATGAGCAGTTCTTC.

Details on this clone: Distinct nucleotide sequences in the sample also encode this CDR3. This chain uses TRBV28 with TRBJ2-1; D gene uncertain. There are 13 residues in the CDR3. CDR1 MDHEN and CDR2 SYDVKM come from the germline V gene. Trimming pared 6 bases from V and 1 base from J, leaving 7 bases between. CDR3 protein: CASRGSSYNEQFF. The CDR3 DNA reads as TGTGCCAGCAGGGGCAGTTCCTACAATGAGCAGTTCTTC.

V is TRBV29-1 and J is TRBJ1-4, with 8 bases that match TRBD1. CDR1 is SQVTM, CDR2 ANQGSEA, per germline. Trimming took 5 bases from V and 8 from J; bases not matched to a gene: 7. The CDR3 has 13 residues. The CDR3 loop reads CSVRTGIREKLFF. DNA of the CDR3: TGCAGCGTTCGGACAGGGATTAGAGAAAAACTGTTTTTT.

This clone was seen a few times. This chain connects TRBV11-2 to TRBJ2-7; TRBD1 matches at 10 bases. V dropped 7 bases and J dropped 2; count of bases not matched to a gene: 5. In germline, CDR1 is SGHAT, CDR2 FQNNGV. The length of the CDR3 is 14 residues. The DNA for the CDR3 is TGTGCCAGCAAGAGGACAGGGGGTCCCTACGAGCAGTACTTC. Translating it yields CASKRTGGPYEQYF.

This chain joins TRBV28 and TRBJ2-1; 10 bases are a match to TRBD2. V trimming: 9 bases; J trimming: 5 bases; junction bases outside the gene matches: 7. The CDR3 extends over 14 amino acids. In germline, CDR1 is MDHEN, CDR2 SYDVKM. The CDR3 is CASWQRGGNNEQFF. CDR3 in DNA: TGTGCCAGTTGGCAGCGGGGGGGTAACAATGAGCAGTTCTTC.

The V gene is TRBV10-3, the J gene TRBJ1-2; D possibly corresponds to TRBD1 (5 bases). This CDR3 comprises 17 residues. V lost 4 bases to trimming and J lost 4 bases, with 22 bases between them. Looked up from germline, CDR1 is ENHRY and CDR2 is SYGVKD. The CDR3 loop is CAISGVRSAGQIYGYTF. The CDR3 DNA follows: TGTGCCATCAGTGGTGTAAGGAGTGCAGGGCAGATCTATGGCTACACCTTC.

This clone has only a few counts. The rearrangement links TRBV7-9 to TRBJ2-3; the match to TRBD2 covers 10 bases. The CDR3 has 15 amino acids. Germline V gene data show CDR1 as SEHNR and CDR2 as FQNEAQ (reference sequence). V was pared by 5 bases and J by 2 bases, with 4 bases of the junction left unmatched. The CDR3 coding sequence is TGTGCCAGCAGCCAGACTAGCGGGTACACAGATACGCAGTATTTT. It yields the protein CASSQTSGYTDTQYF. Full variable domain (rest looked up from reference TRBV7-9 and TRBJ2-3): DTGVSQNPRHKITKRGQNVTFRCDPISEHNRLYWYRQTLGQGPEFLTYFQNEAQLEKSRLLSDRFSAERPKGSFSTLEIQRTEQGDSAMYLCASSQTSGYTDTQYFGPGTRLTVL.